This T cell receptor beta chain was documented in a study of T cell therapy after organ transplantation (dated by TCRdb to the late 2010s). Some background on the complete study: The therapy products consisted of autologous CMV-specific T cells grown in vitro for approximately two weeks using a peptide pool of 30 HLA class I and II CMV epitopes. Patients received a median of 1.92 x 10^8 CMV-specific T cells across 2 to 6 intravenous infusions. Long-term post-therapy samples were available for only about 85% of the 10 patients. Pretherapy peripheral blood samples were collected before commencement of T cell therapy. This study was a follow-up analysis of the TRBV repertoire from an open-label phase I trial that tested autologous CMV-specific adoptive T cell therapy in people who had received solid-organ transplants. Of the roughly ten patients, eight were classified as clinical responders and two as nonresponders. Each patient got up to 6 T cell doses, given every 2 weeks, and was then monitored for 29 weeks after finishing therapy. What the research found in general, with its limitations: Before therapy, nonresponders had marked clonal expansions, and their repertoires changed minimally after therapy. Few detected expansions in nonresponders may reflect reduced sample coverage from poor CD8+ T cell yield. Post-therapy reconstitution appeared to include both transferred clonotypes and endogenous clonotypes not detected in the therapy products. Fold change in CD8 clonality after therapy was inversely correlated with pretherapy clonality, suggesting that less biased repertoires were more receptive to remodeling. Because the cohort was small, confounders such as concurrent antirejection and antiviral medications could not be assessed.

The time point label, as the study defines it: before start of T cell therapy. Solid-organ transplant recipients with drug-resistant/recurrent cytomegalovirus were included as patients. Ten trial participants were selected for repertoire analysis based on availability of post-therapy peripheral blood mononuclear cells. A BD FACSAria III was used to sort viable CD3+CD8+CD4- lymphocytes from PBMCs. The Qiagen DNeasy Kit was used to extract genomic DNA from the sorted cells. V loses 0 bases of germline sequence and J loses 4 bases, and the interval between the two ends is 8 bases. The germline V gene encodes CDR1 SGHDT and CDR2 YYEEEE. The CDR3 sequence holds 14 residues, the cysteine and phenylalanine included. The entry retains the CDR3 DNA only, 42 bases that are in frame from base 1. Comments on this clone: Its antigen is not yet known. Base qualities were left out, and no much larger clone turns up one base away.

The immunoSEQ two-step, bias-controlled multiplex PCR assay was used to amplify TRB CDR3 regions from genomic DNA. An Illumina NextSeq 500 was used to sequence the CDR3 libraries. Processing in the source paper ran as follows. The immunoSEQ Analyzer platform handled the initial alignment and bioinformatics, which included bias normalization against synthetic CDR3 analogs. Annotation of V, D and J genes followed the definitions in the IMGT database. VDJtools version 1.1.10 and the R package tcR version 2.2.1.11 were used with default settings for further TRBV analyses. For the GLIPH analysis, version 1.0 was run with default settings. Significant clonotype frequency changes were tested by 2-sided binomial test with Benjamini-Hochberg correction (alpha = 0.01) in CDR3 sequences with at least 5 reads. This immuneACCESS table, as held by TCRdb, lists in-frame sequences with V and J called but not all clones. Of the missing ones, under half trace to an unresolved V gene in checked studies; the others have no known cause. V, J and clone size are those of that table, while D and trimming were read from the DNA. This sample gives 44,000 or so clones in total; approximately 94% of them show up just once. The top ten hold over 2.5% of the sample.

The receptor chain draws on TRBV5-6 and TRBJ1-3, with the D gene call left open. Sequencing was performed on CD8+ T cells from blood, taken before autologous CMV-specific T cell therapy. The receptor comes from a human patient who had received a solid organ transplant and had CMV disease. The CDR3 in this case is CASSLGPSGNTIYF. The DNA sequence is TGTGCCAGCAGCTTGGGCCCCTCCGGAAACACCATATATTTT.